The 15 T cell receptor beta chains presented below share a single source sample, sequenced in a study of T cells in Graves' hyperthyroidism and ophthalmopathy. TCR beta CDR3 regions were amplified from RNA transcripts. A set of HTBI primers served as the primers for a first-round RT-PCR of the TCR CDR3. TCRdb re-called the multiplex PCR reads through MiXCR, storing one row per CDR3 protein. The table includes about 600,000 distinct CDR3 sequences, approximately 15% detected once. Sequenced: blood. All receptors come from a woman aged 18-29 years with Graves' ophthalmopathy.

The gene calls are TRBV24-1 and TRBJ1-5; D remains unclear. The CDR3 spans 14 residues. The germline gives CDR1 KGHDR, CDR2 SFDVKD. The V end lost 5 bases, the J end lost 4 bases, and 11 bases lay between the germline ends. The CDR3 DNA is TGTGCCACCAGTGGTCCCCGCGTTAATCAGCCCCAGCATTTT. Protein: CATSGPRVNQPQHF.

This clonotype came up many times. This chain connects TRBV24-1 to TRBJ2-7; TRBD2 might be the D (6 bases). Germline V lookup: CDR1 KGHDR, CDR2 SFDVKD. V lost 3 bases, J lost 5 bases, and 13 bases lay in between. CDR3 length: 14 residues. CDR3 in DNA: TGTGCCACCAGTGATGCCGGGAGTCACAACGAGCAGTACTTC. This encodes CATSDAGSHNEQYF.

Many counts were recorded for this clonotype. V is TRBV10-3 and J is TRBJ2-7; 7 bases are shared with TRBD2. There are 15 residues in the CDR3. Unmatched junction bases numbered 10, after V lost 2 bases and J lost 6 bases. The germline V gene encodes CDR1 ENHRY and CDR2 SYGVKD. The CDR3, as DNA: TGTGCCATCAGTGAGGAGTGGCCGGGGGGAGGCGAGCAGTACTTC. It yields the protein CAISEEWPGGGEQYF.

Many counts were recorded for this clonotype. V is TRBV11-2 and J is TRBJ1-2, with TRBD1 as a possible D gene (6 bases). The CDR3 covers 13 residues. CDR1 and CDR2 from the germline V gene are SGHAT and FQNNGV. Trimming removed 6 bases from V and 6 bases from J, with 14 bases in between. For the CDR3, the DNA is TGTGCCAGCAGTCAAACAGGGAGGCATGGCTACACCTTC. Translation gives CASSQTGRHGYTF.

This clonotype was seen ten or more times. The chain links TRBV29-1 to TRBJ2-5, with D tentatively TRBD2 (6 bases). The CDR3 is made up of 12 amino acids. The V end lost 6 bases, the J end lost 5 bases, and 13 bases lay between the germline ends. Germline CDR1 is SQVTM and CDR2 is ANQGSEA. CDR3 protein: CSVQSSVETQYF. CDR3 sequence (DNA): TGCAGCGTGCAGTCTAGCGTCGAGACCCAGTACTTC.

This clonotype was observed a handful of times. The chain combines TRBV6-1 with TRBJ1-2; D is uncertain. The CDR3 is 15 residues long. V lost 0 bases and J lost 8, with 16 bases in between. CDR1 is MNHNS, CDR2 SASEGT, per germline. CDR3 DNA sequence: TGTGCCAGCAGTGAAGCGCCGGTCTTCGCTTACGGCTACACCTTC. Translated: CASSEAPVFAYGYTF.

This clonotype was seen at least ten times. The V gene is TRBV7-2, the J gene TRBJ2-7; no firm D call. The CDR3 has 15 amino acids. The V gene's germline CDR1 is SGHTA and CDR2 FQGNSA. V gave up 7 bases and J gave up 6 bases, with 22 bases separating them. CDR3 protein: CASTIRTFPAPEQYF. The CDR3 DNA reads as TGTGCCAGCACCATTCGGACCTTCCCAGCTCCCGAGCAGTACTTC.

At least ten counts were recorded for this clonotype. The chain links TRBV11-2 to TRBJ1-2, with a possible D match to TRBD1 (5 bases). CDR1 SGHAT and CDR2 FQNNGV come from the germline V gene. This CDR3 region has 14 residues. V was trimmed by 2 bases and J by 7 bases, leaving 14 bases between them. Written as DNA, the CDR3 is TGTGCCAGCAGCTTACAGGGCCGTGGTCTTGGCTACACCTTC. Translating it yields CASSLQGRGLGYTF.

This clonotype was seen ten or more times. The rearrangement joins TRBV28 to TRBJ1-2; TRBD1 might be the D (6 bases). The CDR3 has 15 amino acids. The V gene's germline CDR1 is MDHEN and CDR2 SYDVKM. V was trimmed by 2 bases and J by 0 bases, leaving 10 bases between them. Here the CDR3 reads CASSLAGVTNYGYTF. CDR3 in DNA: TGTGCCAGCAGTTTAGCAGGGGTGACTAACTATGGCTACACCTTC.

V is TRBV7-2 and J is TRBJ2-1, with 9 bases fitting TRBD1. The CDR3 covers 15 residues. Per germline, CDR1 SGHTA and CDR2 FQGNSA. V lost 3 bases to trimming and J lost 6 bases; unmatched junction nucleotides: 6. The CDR3 loop is CASSFTGGAGNEQFF. The CDR3 DNA reads as TGTGCCAGCAGCTTTACAGGGGGCGCGGGCAATGAGCAGTTCTTC.

There are many counts of this clonotype. The chain employs TRBV20-1 and TRBJ2-1, with TRBD1 as a possible D gene (6 bases). The CDR3 is 14 amino acids. Germline assignment: CDR1 DFQATT and CDR2 SNEGSKA (reference sequence). V lost 5 bases and J 4 bases, leaving 15 bases between the germline ends. The CDR3 loop is CSAWGPSRYNEQFF. The CDR3 DNA reads as TGCAGTGCTTGGGGGCCCTCCCGATACAATGAGCAGTTCTTC.

This clonotype was counted many times. The V call is TRBV12-3 or TRBV12-4, the J call TRBJ2-7; D not resolved. V was shortened by 6 bases and J by 1 base, with 16 bases between the two germline ends. This CDR3 is 15 amino acids long. The CDR3 DNA reads as TGTGCCAGCAGCCCAATGGGCCAAGGGTCCTACGAGCAGTACTTC. Encoded protein: CASSPMGQGSYEQYF.

This clonotype occurred a few times. V is TRBV19 and J is TRBJ1-5, with D perhaps matching TRBD1 (6 bases). The CDR3 has 15 residues. Germline CDR1 LNHDA, CDR2 SQIVND (reference sequence). The V and J ends lost 5 bases and 4 bases respectively, with 15 bases between them. The CDR3 loop is CASSLIGGGNQPQHF. The CDR3 coding sequence is TGTGCCAGTAGTCTCATAGGGGGGGGTAATCAGCCCCAGCATTTT.

The CDR3 nucleotides are TGTGCCAGCAGCCTCGGAACAGGACCGCGAACCGAGCAGTTCTTC. Translated: CASSLGTGPRTEQFF. The V and J genes are TRBV14 and TRBJ2-1, with D perhaps TRBD1 (5 bases). The CDR3 totals 15 residues. Germline assignment: CDR1 SGHDN and CDR2 FVKESK. Trimming took off 4 bases at V and 10 bases at J, with 20 bases between the two ends. Looking up the rest from reference TRBV14 and TRBJ2-1 gives the full variable domain: EAGVTQFPSHSVIEKGQTVTLRCDPISGHDNLYWYRRVMGKEIKFLLHFVKESKQDESGMPNNRFLAERTGGTYSTLKVQPAELEDSGVYFCASSLGTGPRTEQFFGPGTRLTVL.

Only a few counts were recorded for this clonotype. The junction departs from germline at one end; a sequencing error may be responsible. This chain uses TRBV5-5 with TRBJ2-5, with 9 bases aligning to TRBD2. The CDR3 has 16 residues. Germline CDR1 reads SGHKS; CDR2 reads YYEKEE (reference sequence). DNA of the CDR3: TGTGCCAGCAGCTTTCGTGGACTAGCGAAACAAGGGACCCAGTACTTC. Protein sequence: CASSFRGLAKQGTQYF.